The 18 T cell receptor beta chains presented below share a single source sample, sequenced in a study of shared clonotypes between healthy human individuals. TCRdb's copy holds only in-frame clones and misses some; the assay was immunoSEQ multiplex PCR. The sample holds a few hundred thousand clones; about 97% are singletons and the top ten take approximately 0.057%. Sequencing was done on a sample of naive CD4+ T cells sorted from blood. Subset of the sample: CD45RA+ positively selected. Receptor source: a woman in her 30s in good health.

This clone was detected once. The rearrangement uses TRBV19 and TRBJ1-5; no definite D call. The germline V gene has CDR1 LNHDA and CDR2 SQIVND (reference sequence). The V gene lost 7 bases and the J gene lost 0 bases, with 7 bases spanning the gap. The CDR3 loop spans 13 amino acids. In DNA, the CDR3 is TGTGCCAGTACTAGGAATAGCAATCAGCCCCAGCATTTT. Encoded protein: CASTRNSNQPQHF.

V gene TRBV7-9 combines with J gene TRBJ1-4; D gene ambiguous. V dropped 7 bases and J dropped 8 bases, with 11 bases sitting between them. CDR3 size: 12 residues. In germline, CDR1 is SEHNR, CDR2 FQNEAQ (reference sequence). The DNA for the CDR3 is TGTGCCAGCACCTCGCCGGGAGAAAAACTGTTTTTT. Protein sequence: CASTSPGEKLFF.

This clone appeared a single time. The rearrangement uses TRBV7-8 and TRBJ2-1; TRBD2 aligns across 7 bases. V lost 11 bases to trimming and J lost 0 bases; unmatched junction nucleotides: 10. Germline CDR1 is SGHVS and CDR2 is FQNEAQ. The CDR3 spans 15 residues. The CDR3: CAWGGSGSSYNEQFF. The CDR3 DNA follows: TGTGCCTGGGGGGGTAGCGGGTCCTCCTACAATGAGCAGTTCTTC.

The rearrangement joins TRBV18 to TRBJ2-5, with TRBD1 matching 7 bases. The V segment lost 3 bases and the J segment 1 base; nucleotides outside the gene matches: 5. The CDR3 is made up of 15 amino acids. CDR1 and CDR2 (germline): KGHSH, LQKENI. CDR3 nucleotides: TGTGCCAGCTCACCCAGGGGGAATACCCAAGAGACCCAGTACTTC. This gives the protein CASSPRGNTQETQYF.

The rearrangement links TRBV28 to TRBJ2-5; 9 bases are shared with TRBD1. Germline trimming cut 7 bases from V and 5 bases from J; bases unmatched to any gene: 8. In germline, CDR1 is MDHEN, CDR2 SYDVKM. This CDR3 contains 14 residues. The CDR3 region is CASTYYRGRETQYF. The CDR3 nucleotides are TGTGCCAGCACCTATTACAGGGGGCGGGAGACCCAGTACTTC. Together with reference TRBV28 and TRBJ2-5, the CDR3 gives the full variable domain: DVKVTQSSRYLVKRTGEKVFLECVQDMDHENMFWYRQDPGLGLRLIYFSYDVKMKEKGDIPEGYSVSREKKERFSLILESASTNQTSMYLCASTYYRGRETQYFGPGTRLLVL.

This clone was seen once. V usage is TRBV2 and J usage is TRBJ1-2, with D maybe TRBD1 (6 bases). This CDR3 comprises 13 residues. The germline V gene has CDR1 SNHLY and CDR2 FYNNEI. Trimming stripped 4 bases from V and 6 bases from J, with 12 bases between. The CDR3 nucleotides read TGTGCCAGCAGTGTAAACAGGGATGATGGCTACACCTTC. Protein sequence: CASSVNRDDGYTF.

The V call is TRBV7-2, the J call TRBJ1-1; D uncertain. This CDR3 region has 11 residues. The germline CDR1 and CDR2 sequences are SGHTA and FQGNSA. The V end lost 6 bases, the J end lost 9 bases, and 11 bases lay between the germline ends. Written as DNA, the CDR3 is TGTGCCAGCAGGTCGACTCGCCAAGCTTTCTTT. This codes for CASRSTRQAFF.

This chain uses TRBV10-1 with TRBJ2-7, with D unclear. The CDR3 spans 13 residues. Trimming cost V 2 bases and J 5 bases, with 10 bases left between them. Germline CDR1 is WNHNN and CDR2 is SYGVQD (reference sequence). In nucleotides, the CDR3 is TGCGCCAGCAGTGAGACAGCCACGGACGAGCAGTACTTC. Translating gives CASSETATDEQYF.

The CDR3: CAWSGTRQGSDEQFF. As DNA, the CDR3 is TGTGCCTGGAGCGGAACTCGACAGGGCTCAGATGAGCAGTTCTTC. The chain has TRBV30 and TRBJ2-1, with 7 bases matching TRBD1. Germline assignment: CDR1 GTSNPN and CDR2 SVGIG (reference sequence). The CDR3 is 15 amino acids. Trimming cost V 3 bases and J 8 bases; bases outside gene matches: 13. Filled out from reference TRBV30 and TRBJ2-1, the complete variable domain reads SQTIHQWPATLVQPVGSPLSLECTVEGTSNPNLYWYRQAAGRGLQLLFYSVGIGQISSEVPQNLSASRPQDRQFILSSKKLLLSDSGFYLCAWSGTRQGSDEQFFGPGTRLTVL.

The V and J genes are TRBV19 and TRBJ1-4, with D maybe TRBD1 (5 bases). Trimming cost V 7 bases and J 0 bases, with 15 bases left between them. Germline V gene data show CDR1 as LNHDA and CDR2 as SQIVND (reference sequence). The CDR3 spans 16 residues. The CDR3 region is CASTQGWFATNEKLFF. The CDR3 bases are TGTGCCAGTACCCAGGGCTGGTTTGCAACTAATGAAAAACTGTTTTTT. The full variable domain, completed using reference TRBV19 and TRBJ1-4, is DGGITQSPKYLFRKEGQNVTLSCEQNLNHDAMYWYRQDPGQGLRLIYYSQIVNDFQKGDIAEGYSVSREKKESFPLTVTSAQKNPTAFYLCASTQGWFATNEKLFFGSGTQLSVL.

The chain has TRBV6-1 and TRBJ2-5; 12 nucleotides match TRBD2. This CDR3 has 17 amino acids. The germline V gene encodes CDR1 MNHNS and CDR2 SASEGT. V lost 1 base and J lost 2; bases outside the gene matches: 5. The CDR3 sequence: CASSEGSSGRGQETQYF. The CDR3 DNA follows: TGTGCCAGCAGTGAAGGATCTAGCGGGAGGGGACAAGAGACCCAGTACTTC.

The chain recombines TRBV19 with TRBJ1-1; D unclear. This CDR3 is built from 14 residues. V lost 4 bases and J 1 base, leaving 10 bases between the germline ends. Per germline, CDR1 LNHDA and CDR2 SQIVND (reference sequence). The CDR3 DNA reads TGTGCCAGTAGTACCGGAGGGAAGAACACTGAAGCTTTCTTT. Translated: CASSTGGKNTEAFF.

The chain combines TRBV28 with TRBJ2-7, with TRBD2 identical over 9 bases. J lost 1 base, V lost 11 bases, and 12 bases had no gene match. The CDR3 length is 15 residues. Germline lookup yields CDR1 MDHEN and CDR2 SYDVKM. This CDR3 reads CAVTRGLAGSYEQYF. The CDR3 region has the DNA TGTGCCGTCACAAGGGGGCTAGCGGGATCCTACGAGCAGTACTTC.

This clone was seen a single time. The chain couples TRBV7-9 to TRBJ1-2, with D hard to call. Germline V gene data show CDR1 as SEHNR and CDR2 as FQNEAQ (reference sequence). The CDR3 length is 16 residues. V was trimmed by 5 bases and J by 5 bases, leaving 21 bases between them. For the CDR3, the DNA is TGTGCCAGCAGCCAACTTTCCTCAAGGACCAATTATGGCTACACCTTC. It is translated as CASSQLSSRTNYGYTF.

This chain's CDR3 is CASSQQADRYEQYF. In DNA, the CDR3 is TGTGCCAGCAGCCAACAAGCCGATAGGTACGAGCAGTACTTC. The chain combines TRBV14 with TRBJ2-7; D call uncertain. Deletions cut 2 bases from V and 4 bases from J, with 12 bases between. Looked up from germline, CDR1 is SGHDN and CDR2 is FVKESK. This CDR3 region has 14 residues.

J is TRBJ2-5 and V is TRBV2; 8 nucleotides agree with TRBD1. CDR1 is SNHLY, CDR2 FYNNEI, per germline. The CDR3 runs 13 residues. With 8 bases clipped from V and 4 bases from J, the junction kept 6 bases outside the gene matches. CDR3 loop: CASVPGGIETQYF. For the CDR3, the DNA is TGTGCCAGCGTTCCAGGGGGCATAGAGACCCAGTACTTC.

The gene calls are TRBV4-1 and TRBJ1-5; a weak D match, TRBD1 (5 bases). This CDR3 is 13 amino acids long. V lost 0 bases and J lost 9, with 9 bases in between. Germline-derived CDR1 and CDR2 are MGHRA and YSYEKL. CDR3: CASSQERGVPQHF. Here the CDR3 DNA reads TGCGCCAGCAGCCAAGAACGAGGGGTGCCCCAGCATTTT.

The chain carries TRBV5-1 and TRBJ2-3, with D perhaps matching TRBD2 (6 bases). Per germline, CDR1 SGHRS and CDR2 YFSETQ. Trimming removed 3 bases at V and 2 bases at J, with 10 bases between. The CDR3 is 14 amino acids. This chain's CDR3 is CASSSGLLTDTQYF. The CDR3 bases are TGCGCCAGCAGCTCGGGACTGCTCACAGATACGCAGTATTTT.